A selection of T cell receptor beta chains follows, all from one sample in a study of human T cells and chemical hapten exposure. TCRdb recomputed calls from the RACE reads with MiXCR, one row per CDR3 protein. Of around 380,000 distinct CDR3 sequences detected, 4% to 5.5% appear once; the ten largest clones hold 2% to 2.5%. The sample was whole blood, taken in connection with sensitization to the hapten diphenylcyclopropenone (DPC). The source is a woman in her forties or fifties with alopecia areata. Some clones in this sample may be carry-over from other donors' samples. Both conserved end residues are part of each CDR3. D genes are given only for firm matches. Only some rows state a clone size, as once, few, many or a class for expanded clones.

V	length	size	D	J	DNA	CDR3
TRBV20-1	15	-	-	TRBJ1-4	TGCAGTGCTCGACCGGACGGGCGAACTAATGAAAAACTGTTTTTT	CSARPDGRTNEKLFF
TRBV6-5	17	few	-	TRBJ2-2	TGTGCCAGCAGTTACCGGGGCAGGGCTCAGAACACCGGGGAGCTGTTTTTT	CASSYRGRAQNTGELFF
TRBV3-1	16	-	TRBD2	TRBJ2-4	TGTGCCAGCAGCCAAGATTGGACTAGCTTACAAAACATTCAGTACTTC	CASSQDWTSLQNIQYF
TRBV7-9	12	many	-	TRBJ2-6	TGTGCCAGCAGTACTGGGGCCAACGTCCTGACTTTC	CASSTGANVLTF
TRBV30	11	few	TRBD1	TRBJ1-1	TGTGCCTTAGGACAGGGCAGTGAAGCTTTCTTT	CALGQGSEAFF
TRBV7-9	13	many	-	TRBJ2-1	TGTGCCAGCAGCTTAGGATCCCCCAATGAGCAGTTCTTC	CASSLGSPNEQFF
TRBV20-1	14	many	-	TRBJ2-7	TGCAGTGCTAGAGTCGGGGTAGGGGACTACGAGCAGTACTTC	CSARVGVGDYEQYF
TRBV6-1	14	-	-	TRBJ2-3	TGTGCCAGCAGTGATACAGGGGGGGGAGATACGCAGTATTTT	CASSDTGGGDTQYF
TRBV19	15	-	TRBD1	TRBJ2-2	TGTGCCAGTAGTATAGGACAGGGCTTCACCGGGGAGCTGTTTTTT	CASSIGQGFTGELFF
TRBV6-2/TRBV6-3	14	many	-	TRBJ1-2	TGTGCCAGCAGCCTCCTGTCAGGCGACGGCGGCTACACCTTC	CASSLLSGDGGYTF
TRBV6-5	15	few	-	TRBJ2-4	TGTGCCAGCAGCCCGAATATACTAGCCAAAAACATTCAGTACTTC	CASSPNILAKNIQYF
TRBV30	14	-	-	TRBJ2-7	TGTGCCTGGACCAGTATTTCAAATCGCTACGAGCAGTACTTC	CAWTSISNRYEQYF
TRBV12-3/TRBV12-4	14	many	TRBD1	TRBJ1-5	TGTGCCAGCAGCCTACAGGGGGCCGGTCAGCCCCAGCATTTT	CASSLQGAGQPQHF
TRBV20-1	16	-	TRBD1	TRBJ2-7	TGCTGTGCTAGAGGTGCAGACAGGGGAGTAGTCTACGAGCAGTACTTC	CCARGADRGVVYEQYF
TRBV29-1	14	-	TRBD1	TRBJ1-2	TGCAGCGTTGATTGGGACAGGGGGCACTATGGCTACACCTTC	CSVDWDRGHYGYTF
TRBV4-1	13	many	-	TRBJ1-1	TGCGCCAGCCGCGGGGACGCCGCTAGGGAAGCTTTCTTT	CASRGDAAREAFF
TRBV28	19	few	TRBD2	TRBJ2-6	TGTGCCAGCGTCCCAAACGGACTAGCGGGGATCTCTGGGGCCAACGTCCTGACTTTC	CASVPNGLAGISGANVLTF
TRBV6-2/TRBV6-3	12	many	-	TRBJ2-5	TGTGCCAGCAGCCCGGAGCTGGAGACCCAGTACTTC	CASSPELETQYF
TRBV7-9	17	-	-	TRBJ1-5	TGTGCCAGCAGCTTAGGCCAGGGAACTTATAGCAATCAGCCCCAGCATTTT	CASSLGQGTYSNQPQHF
TRBV6-1	12	many	-	TRBJ2-1	TGTGCCAGCAGTGAACTGATGAGTGAGCAGTTCTTC	CASSELMSEQFF
TRBV15	11	few	-	TRBJ2-7	TGTGCCACCAGCGGAGGATACGAGCAGTACTTC	CATSGGYEQYF
TRBV4-1	14	-	-	TRBJ1-1	TGCGCCAGCACCGAAATCGCGGGCCCCACTGAAGCTTTCTTT	CASTEIAGPTEAFF
TRBV6-2/TRBV6-3	14	-	-	TRBJ2-7	TGTGCCAGCAGTTACTCGGGAGTAACCTACGAGCAGTACTTC	CASSYSGVTYEQYF
TRBV20-1	16	few	-	TRBJ1-6	TGCAGTGCCCGTTGGACCAACCGCTCCTATAATTCACCCCTCCACTTT	CSARWTNRSYNSPLHF
TRBV28	14	many	-	TRBJ1-2	TGTGCCAGCAGTTTTTCGACAGAGAACTATGGCTACACCTTC	CASSFSTENYGYTF
TRBV5-1	15	few	TRBD1	TRBJ1-6	TGCGCCAGCAGCTTGGAAGGGGGCCCCGATTCACCCCTCCACTTT	CASSLEGGPDSPLHF
TRBV20-1	15	many	TRBD2	TRBJ2-5	TGCAGTGTTCCGTTAGCGGGAGGCCTACAAGAGACCCAGTACTTC	CSVPLAGGLQETQYF
TRBV20-1	16	-	TRBD1	TRBJ2-1	TGCAGTGCTAGAGATGCGGACAGGGGGCTGGACAATGAGCAGTTCTTC	CSARDADRGLDNEQFF
TRBV6-1	12	few	-	TRBJ1-1	TGTGCCAGCATTGTGCCAAACACTGAAGCTTTCTTT	CASIVPNTEAFF
TRBV13	16	-	-	TRBJ2-5	TGTGCCAGCAGCTCCCCCAGTAGGGGGGTCCAAGAGACCCAGTACTTC	CASSSPSRGVQETQYF
TRBV7-2	14	few	-	TRBJ1-3	TGTGCCAGCAGCTCTCAAGGATTAGGGGACACCATATATTTT	CASSSQGLGDTIYF
TRBV6-1	13	few	-	TRBJ1-5	TGTGCCAGCAGCATGATAAGGGATCAGCCCCAGCATTTT	CASSMIRDQPQHF
TRBV7-2	11	many	TRBD2	TRBJ2-3	TGTGCCAGTAGCGGGGCAGATACGCAGTATTTT	CASSGADTQYF
TRBV28	13	many	-	TRBJ2-7	TGTGCCAGCTGTCTGCGGAGCTCCTACGAGCAGTACTTC	CASCLRSSYEQYF
TRBV11-2	12	-	-	TRBJ2-7	TGTGCCAGCAGCTCCCGGCCAGGCGAGCAGTACTTC	CASSSRPGEQYF
TRBV2	15	many	-	TRBJ2-3	TGTGCCAGCAGTGCAGGACAGACTAGCACAGATACGCAGTATTTT	CASSAGQTSTDTQYF
TRBV28	12	few	-	TRBJ2-7	TGTGCCAGCAGAGTTAGCGCTGGCGAGCAGTACTTC	CASRVSAGEQYF
TRBV24-1	13	-	-	TRBJ1-1	TGTGCCACCAGTGACTGGGGGAACACTGAAGCTTTCTTT	CATSDWGNTEAFF
TRBV27	18	many	-	TRBJ2-3	TGTGCCAGCCACCCAAAGGCGACAGAACTCGTGAAGAGGAATACGCAGTATTTT	CASHPKATELVKRNTQYF
TRBV19	14	-	-	TRBJ2-7	TGTGCCAGTAGATCCGGGGCGCGAGGTGGCGAGCAGTACTTC	CASRSGARGGEQYF
TRBV5-1	14	few	-	TRBJ1-4	TGCGCCAGCAGGGAGGGGAGCGTATACGAAAAACTGTTTTTT	CASREGSVYEKLFF
TRBV12-3/TRBV12-4	13	few	TRBD1	TRBJ2-1	TGTGCCAGCAGTTGGGGACAGGGGGTTGAGCAGTTCTTC	CASSWGQGVEQFF
TRBV6-2/TRBV6-3	15	many	-	TRBJ2-2	TGTGCCAGCCGGGGCAGAGGATCGAACACCGGGGAGCTGTTTTTT	CASRGRGSNTGELFF
TRBV10-2	17	many	TRBD2	TRBJ2-1	TGCGCCAGCAGTGGCTCACTAGCGGGAGTCTCCTACAATGAGCAGTTCTTC	CASSGSLAGVSYNEQFF
TRBV5-1	13	few	-	TRBJ1-6	TGCGCCAGCAGCATCCGCAGTAATTCACCCCTCCACTTT	CASSIRSNSPLHF
TRBV6-5	17	many	-	TRBJ1-6	TGTGCCAGCTGGAAAAGGACAAGCTCGACTTATAATTCACCCCTCCACTTT	CASWKRTSSTYNSPLHF
TRBV5-8	17	many	TRBD2	TRBJ2-2	TGTGCCAGCAGCTCAATACTAGCGTTGGATAGCACCGGGGAGCTGTTTTTT	CASSSILALDSTGELFF
TRBV14	17	many	-	TRBJ1-1	TGTGCCAGCAGCCAAGGCAACCCTTACGCATTGAACACTGAAGCTTTCTTT	CASSQGNPYALNTEAFF
TRBV7-9	15	many	-	TRBJ2-3	TGTGCCAGCAGCTTGGGCAGGAGTCCGGGAGATACGCAGTATTTT	CASSLGRSPGDTQYF
TRBV12-3/TRBV12-4	13	many	-	TRBJ1-2	TGTGCCAGCAGTATCAGATTAAACTATGGCTACACCTTC	CASSIRLNYGYTF
TRBV10-3	13	many	-	TRBJ1-6	TGTGCCATCACTTGGGACTCAAATTCACCCCTCCACTTT	CAITWDSNSPLHF
TRBV12-3/TRBV12-4	15	-	-	TRBJ2-1	TGTGCCAGCAGGCCTACGGGACTTCTCTACAATGAGCAGTTCTTC	CASRPTGLLYNEQFF
TRBV9	14	few	TRBD2	TRBJ2-7	TGTGCCAGCAGCCTGATAGCGGGAACGAGTGAGCAGTACTTC	CASSLIAGTSEQYF